The 23 T cell receptor beta chains reported below all come from one sample, sequenced in a study of T cell clonotyping in hematopoietic cell transplantation. Clones were sequenced by immunoSEQ multiplex PCR, and TCRdb holds only the in-frame ones, with some missing. The repertoire has approximately 10,000 clones, 40% to 65% of them found once; the top ten carry roughly 13%. Sample: peripheral blood mononuclear cells, taken 100 days after allogeneic stem cell transplant. The source is a female patient between 50 and 59 years old who had an allogeneic stem cell transplant from an unrelated donor, so the T cells may come from the graft donor. Some clones in this sample may be carry-over from other donors' samples.

The V and J genes are TRBV19 and TRBJ1-2; D call uncertain. The CDR3 consists of 11 residues. Germline lookup yields CDR1 LNHDA and CDR2 SQIVND (reference sequence). V was clipped by 7 bases and J by 5 bases, with 8 bases between them. The DNA for the CDR3 is TGTGCCAGTAAATATGGTTATGGCTACACCTTC. Translated, it gives CASKYGYGYTF.

This clone was recorded a few times. The chain employs TRBV7-6 and TRBJ1-2; D call uncertain. From germline, CDR1 is SGHVS and CDR2 FNYEAQ. The ends were cut back, 1 base at V and 5 bases at J, with 11 bases in the middle. The CDR3 covers 14 residues. Here the CDR3 DNA reads TGTGCCAGCAGCTTAGGCGGCAGGCTTTATGGCTACACCTTC. This gives the protein CASSLGGRLYGYTF.

The chain has TRBV25-1 and TRBJ1-2; D is perhaps TRBD1 (5 bases). CDR1 and CDR2 from the germline V gene are MGHDK and SYGVNS. The CDR3 length is 12 residues. V was trimmed by 8 bases and J by 8 bases, leaving 15 bases between them. Here the CDR3 reads CASAGGGAGYTF. Written as DNA, the CDR3 is TGTGCCAGCGCAGGTGGGGGAGCGGGCTACACCTTC.

The chain combines TRBV19 with TRBJ2-6; D unclear. Germline-derived CDR1 and CDR2 are LNHDA and SQIVND (reference sequence). Trimming left V 7 bases short and J 0 bases short, with 19 bases between. This CDR3 has 18 amino acids. CDR3 nucleotide sequence: TGTGCCAGTAAATGGGTTGGGCAGGCCTTCTCTGGGGCCAACGTCCTGACTTTC. Residues: CASKWVGQAFSGANVLTF.

Only a few counts were recorded for this clone. The gene calls are TRBV1 and TRBJ2-7; the DNA was not used to check the table's D call, TRBD1. TRBV1 is a known pseudogene. The CDR3 length is 13 residues. Here the CDR3 reads CTSSQGRYAEQYF. In DNA form, the CDR3 reads TGCACCAGCAGCCAGGGCCGGTACGCCGAGCAGTACTTC.

In this sample, this clone turned up a few times. The chain employs TRBV25-1 and TRBJ1-5; unclear D gene. V lost 4 bases to trimming and J lost 4 bases, with 11 bases between them. This CDR3 region has 14 residues. CDR1 and CDR2 from the germline V gene are MGHDK and SYGVNS. Here the CDR3 reads CASSAGIGNQPQHF. In DNA, the CDR3 is TGTGCCAGCAGTGCCGGGATCGGGAATCAGCCCCAGCATTTT.

This CDR3 reads CASTVGQGPHEQYF. Here the CDR3 DNA reads TGTGCCAGCACCGTAGGACAGGGGCCCCACGAGCAGTACTTC. This chain links TRBV7-9 with TRBJ2-7, with TRBD1 matching over 9 bases. V was clipped by 7 bases and J by 5 bases; unmatched bases: 9. CDR3 length: 14 amino acids. Germline lookup yields CDR1 SEHNR and CDR2 FQNEAQ (reference sequence).

The V gene is TRBV7-2, the J gene TRBJ1-1, with 7 positions matching TRBD1. The CDR3 is 14 amino acids. Germline CDR1 reads SGHTA; CDR2 reads FQGNSA. V dropped 0 bases and J dropped 3; count of bases not matched to a gene: 1. The chain's CDR3 is CASSLAQGHTEAFF. DNA of the CDR3: TGTGCCAGCAGCTTAGCACAGGGGCACACTGAAGCTTTCTTT.

This clone was seen more than once but under ten times. V gene TRBV28 combines with J gene TRBJ1-1; weak D call: TRBD1 (5 bases). The V end lost 1 base, the J end lost 5 bases, and 11 bases lay between the germline ends. CDR1 is MDHEN, CDR2 SYDVKM, per germline. The length of the CDR3 is 14 residues. The CDR3 here is CASSLLTVQTEAFF. The CDR3 nucleotides are TGTGCCAGCAGTTTATTGACAGTTCAAACTGAAGCTTTCTTT.

The genes are TRBV14 and TRBJ2-3; no definite D call. The CDR3 runs 11 residues. V lost 1 base and J 6 bases, leaving 2 bases between the germline ends. Germline lookup yields CDR1 SGHDN and CDR2 FVKESK. The CDR3 DNA sequence: TGTGCCAGCAGCCAAGGTGATACGCAGTATTTT. Encoded protein: CASSQGDTQYF.

This CDR3 is CASSLTVTGELFF. The DNA of the CDR3 is TGTGCCAGCAGCTTAACGGTCACCGGGGAGCTGTTTTTT. The rearrangement links TRBV7-3 to TRBJ2-2, with unresolved D. Germline V gene sequence: CDR1 SGHTA, CDR2 FQGTGA. The V end was cut by 0 bases, the J end by 4 bases, with 3 bases between. The CDR3 contains 13 residues.

CDR3 protein: CASSHSSGNTIYF. In nucleotides, the CDR3 is TGTGCCAGCAGCCACAGTTCCGGAAACACCATATATTTT. The chain has TRBV7-6 and TRBJ1-3; D not resolved. Trimming pared 5 bases from V and 4 bases from J, leaving 9 bases between. This CDR3 comprises 13 residues. CDR1 and CDR2 (germline): SGHVS, FNYEAQ. Drawing the rest from reference TRBV7-6 and TRBJ1-3, the complete variable domain is GAGVSQSPRYKVTKRGQDVALRCDPISGHVSLYWYRQALGQGPEFLTYFNYEAQQDKSGLPNDRFSAERPEGSISTLTIQRTEQRDSAMYRCASSHSSGNTIYFGEGSWLTVV.

This chain joins TRBV7-2 and TRBJ1-6, with 7 bases identical to TRBD1. V trimming: 4 bases; J trimming: 14 bases; junction bases outside the gene matches: 8. Germline loops: CDR1 SGHTA, CDR2 FQGNSA. This CDR3 comprises 13 residues. The CDR3 nucleotides read TGTGCCAGCAGCTCCCGACAGGGACTTGCCCTCCACTTT. Translated: CASSSRQGLALHF. Full variable domain (rest looked up from reference TRBV7-2 and TRBJ1-6): GAGVSQSPSNKVTEKGKDVELRCDPISGHTALYWYRQSLGQGLEFLIYFQGNSAPDKSGLPSDRFSAERTGGSVSTLTIQRTQQEDSAVYLCASSSRQGLALHFGNGTRLTVT.

The chain recombines TRBV30 with TRBJ1-5; 11 bases map to TRBD1. V shed 3 bases and J 5 bases; nucleotides not matched to a gene: 6. The CDR3 runs to 15 residues. Germline assignment: CDR1 GTSNPN and CDR2 SVGIG (reference sequence). Here the CDR3 reads CAWSVRTGGYQPQHF. The DNA of the CDR3 is TGTGCCTGGAGCGTCCGGACAGGGGGCTATCAGCCCCAGCATTTT.

This clone was observed a few times. V is TRBV5-4 and J is TRBJ2-7; perhaps TRBD2 as D (6 bases). The CDR3 loop spans 12 amino acids. The V gene's germline CDR1 is SGHNT and CDR2 YYREEE (reference sequence). The V end was cut by 4 bases, the J end by 6 bases, with 11 bases between. The CDR3: CASSRDWAEQYF. In DNA, the CDR3 is TGTGCCAGCAGCCGGGACTGGGCCGAGCAGTACTTC.

The J gene is TRBJ2-1, the V gene TRBV30; 9 nucleotides agree with TRBD2. The CDR3 sequence is 12 residues long. J was trimmed by 12 bases and V by 1 base; bases with no gene match: 4. The germline V gene has CDR1 GTSNPN and CDR2 SVGIG (reference sequence). In nucleotides, the CDR3 is TGTGCCTGGAGTGGGTCTAGCGGGATGCAGTTCTTC. Translating it yields CAWSGSSGMQFF.

This chain links TRBV27 with TRBJ2-7; D perhaps matches TRBD2 (7 bases). V was trimmed by 8 bases and J by 1 base, leaving 18 bases between them. The CDR3 totals 15 residues. From germline, CDR1 is MNHEY and CDR2 SMNVEV (reference sequence). The CDR3 reads CASALAGAGSYEQYF. The CDR3 nucleotides read TGTGCCAGCGCTCTCGCGGGGGCAGGGTCCTACGAGCAGTACTTC.

This sequence joins TRBV29-1 and TRBJ2-7, with a weak D call TRBD2 (5 bases). The germline V and J ends were trimmed by 2 bases and 0 bases, with 14 bases remaining between them. The CDR3 runs to 15 residues. Germline V gene sequence: CDR1 SQVTM, CDR2 ANQGSEA. The CDR3 DNA is TGCAGCGTTGAACTCCCTAGCCGGGACTCCTACGAGCAGTACTTC. It codes for CSVELPSRDSYEQYF.

The CDR3 loop reads CASTPPRGLAGEITYEQYF. The CDR3 bases are TGTGCCAGCACTCCCCCGCGGGGACTAGCGGGAGAGATAACCTACGAGCAGTACTTC. This chain uses TRBV28 with TRBJ2-7, with 14 bases fitting TRBD2. V lost 7 bases to trimming and J lost 2 bases; unmatched junction nucleotides: 16. Germline V CDR1 and CDR2: MDHEN, SYDVKM. This CDR3 is 19 amino acids long.

J is TRBJ1-2 and V is TRBV5-1; perhaps TRBD1 as D (6 bases). CDR3 length: 13 amino acids. In germline, CDR1 is SGHRS, CDR2 YFSETQ. V was pared by 3 bases and J by 4 bases, with 10 bases between. The CDR3 protein is CASSWDKSYGYTF. The CDR3 DNA sequence: TGCGCCAGCAGCTGGGACAAAAGCTATGGCTACACCTTC.

This clone turned up a few times. This chain links TRBV29-1 with TRBJ2-5; 10 nucleotides agree with TRBD1. CDR3 length: 15 residues. The V and J ends lost 2 bases and 5 bases, in that order; junction bases with no gene match: 8. Germline V gene sequence: CDR1 SQVTM, CDR2 ANQGSEA. The CDR3 here is CSVEWDRGPWETQYF. Here the CDR3 DNA reads TGCAGCGTTGAATGGGACAGGGGTCCATGGGAGACCCAGTACTTC.

This rearrangement joins TRBV6-5 to TRBJ1-2; D gene ambiguous. Trimming pared 5 bases from V and 8 bases from J, leaving 21 bases between. CDR1 MNHEY and CDR2 SVGAGI come from the germline V gene. The length of the CDR3 is 15 residues. The CDR3 bases are TGTGCCAGCAGTACCCACTCGGGCCTCTCGGGGGGCTACACCTTC. This gives the protein CASSTHSGLSGGYTF.

This clone qualifies as medium-sized (0.01 to 0.1%). V gene TRBV6-5 combines with J gene TRBJ1-1; D possibly corresponds to TRBD1 (5 bases). The germline gives CDR1 MNHEY, CDR2 SVGAGI. V shed 1 base and J shed 5 bases, with 14 bases lying between them. The CDR3 length is 15 residues. The DNA for the CDR3 is TGTGCCAGCAGTTACTACCCAGGGCGGGGGACTGAAGCTTTCTTT. Its protein is CASSYYPGRGTEAFF.